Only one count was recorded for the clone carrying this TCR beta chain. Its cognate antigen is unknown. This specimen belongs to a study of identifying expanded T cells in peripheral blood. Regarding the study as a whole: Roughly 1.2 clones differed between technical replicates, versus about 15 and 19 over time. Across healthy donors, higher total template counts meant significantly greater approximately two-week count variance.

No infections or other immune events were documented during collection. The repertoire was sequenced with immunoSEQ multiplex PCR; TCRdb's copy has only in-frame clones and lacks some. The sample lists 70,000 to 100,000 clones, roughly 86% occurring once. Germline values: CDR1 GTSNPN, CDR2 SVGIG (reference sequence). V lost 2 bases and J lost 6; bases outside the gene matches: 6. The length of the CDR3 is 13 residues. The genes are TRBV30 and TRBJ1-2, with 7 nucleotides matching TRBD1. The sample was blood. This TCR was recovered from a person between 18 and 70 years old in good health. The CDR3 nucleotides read TGTGCCTGGAGTCCAGGGGGGGTGCATGGCTACACCTTC. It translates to CAWSPGGVHGYTF.